Below, one TCR beta chain is given with its context. Repertoires were generated with immunoSEQ multiplex PCR, while TCRdb's copy carries only in-frame clones and drops some. The data contain 350,000 or so clones, more than 70% of them singletons. The data originate from a study of blood T cell repertoires in COVID-19. The clonotype comes from a woman between 25 and 40 years old who had been exposed to COVID-19. The specimen was PBMCs or T cells enriched from blood (not recorded which).

CDR3 nucleotides: TGTGCCAGCGTAATGAACATTGGGACAGCCCCTTACAATGAGCAGTTCTTC. Amino acid sequence: CASVMNIGTAPYNEQFF. The chain joins TRBV28 to TRBJ2-1; 7 bases map to TRBD1. This CDR3 is built from 17 residues. Germline loops: CDR1 MDHEN, CDR2 SYDVKM. The V segment lost 8 bases and the J segment 4 bases; nucleotides outside the gene matches: 17.